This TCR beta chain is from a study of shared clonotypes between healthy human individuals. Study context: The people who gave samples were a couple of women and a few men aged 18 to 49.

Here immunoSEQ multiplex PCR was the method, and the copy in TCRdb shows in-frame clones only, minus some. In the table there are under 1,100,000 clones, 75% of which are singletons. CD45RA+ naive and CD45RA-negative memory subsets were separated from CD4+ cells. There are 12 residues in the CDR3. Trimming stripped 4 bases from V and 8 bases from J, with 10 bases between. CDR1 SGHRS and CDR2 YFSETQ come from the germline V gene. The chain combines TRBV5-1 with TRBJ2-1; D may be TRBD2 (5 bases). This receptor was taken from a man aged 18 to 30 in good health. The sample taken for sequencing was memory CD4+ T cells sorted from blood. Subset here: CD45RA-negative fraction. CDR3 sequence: CASSTEGHEQFF. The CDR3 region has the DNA TGCGCCAGCAGCACCGAGGGTCATGAGCAGTTCTTC.